The sequence of this T cell receptor (beta chain) was determined in a study of T cell responses to AZD1222 COVID-19 vaccine. Findings and limits, study-wide: There were mostly white British donors and more females than males, and clonal diversity was possibly underestimated. Targeting of unmutated variant regions was reportedly seen in nearly half of spike-specific TCRs.

Using immunoSEQ multiplex PCR, the repertoire was profiled, and TCRdb retains in-frame clones only, with some absent. Of fewer than 200,000 clones in the sample, approximately 90% were seen once. Germline V lookup: CDR1 SGHAT, CDR2 FQNNGV. The CDR3 extends over 13 amino acids. With V trimmed by 8 bases and J by 6 bases, 7 bases remained unmatched. Details on this clone: The antigen remains unidentified.

The TCR was taken from an adult in good health. The chain links TRBV11-2 to TRBJ2-7; 10 nucleotides align to TRBD2. The sequencing here drew on peripheral blood, taken on day 0 of AZD1222 vaccination. CDR3 region: CASQPGLASEQYF. The DNA of the CDR3 is TGTGCCAGCCAGCCGGGACTAGCGAGCGAGCAGTACTTC.